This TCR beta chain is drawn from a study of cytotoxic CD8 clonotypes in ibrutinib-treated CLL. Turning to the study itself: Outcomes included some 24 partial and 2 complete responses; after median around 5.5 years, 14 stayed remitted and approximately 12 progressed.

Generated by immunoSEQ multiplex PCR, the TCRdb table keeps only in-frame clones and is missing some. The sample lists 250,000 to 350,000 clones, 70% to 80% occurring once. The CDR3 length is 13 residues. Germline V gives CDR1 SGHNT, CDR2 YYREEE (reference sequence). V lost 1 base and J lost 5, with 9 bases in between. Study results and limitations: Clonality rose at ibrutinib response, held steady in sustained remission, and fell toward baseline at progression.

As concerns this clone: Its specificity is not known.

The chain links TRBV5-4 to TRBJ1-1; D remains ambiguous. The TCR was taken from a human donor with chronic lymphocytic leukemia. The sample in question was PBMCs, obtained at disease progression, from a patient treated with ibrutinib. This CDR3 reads CASSLSWRTEAFF. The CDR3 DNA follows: TGTGCCAGCAGCTTGAGTTGGAGGACTGAAGCTTTCTTT.